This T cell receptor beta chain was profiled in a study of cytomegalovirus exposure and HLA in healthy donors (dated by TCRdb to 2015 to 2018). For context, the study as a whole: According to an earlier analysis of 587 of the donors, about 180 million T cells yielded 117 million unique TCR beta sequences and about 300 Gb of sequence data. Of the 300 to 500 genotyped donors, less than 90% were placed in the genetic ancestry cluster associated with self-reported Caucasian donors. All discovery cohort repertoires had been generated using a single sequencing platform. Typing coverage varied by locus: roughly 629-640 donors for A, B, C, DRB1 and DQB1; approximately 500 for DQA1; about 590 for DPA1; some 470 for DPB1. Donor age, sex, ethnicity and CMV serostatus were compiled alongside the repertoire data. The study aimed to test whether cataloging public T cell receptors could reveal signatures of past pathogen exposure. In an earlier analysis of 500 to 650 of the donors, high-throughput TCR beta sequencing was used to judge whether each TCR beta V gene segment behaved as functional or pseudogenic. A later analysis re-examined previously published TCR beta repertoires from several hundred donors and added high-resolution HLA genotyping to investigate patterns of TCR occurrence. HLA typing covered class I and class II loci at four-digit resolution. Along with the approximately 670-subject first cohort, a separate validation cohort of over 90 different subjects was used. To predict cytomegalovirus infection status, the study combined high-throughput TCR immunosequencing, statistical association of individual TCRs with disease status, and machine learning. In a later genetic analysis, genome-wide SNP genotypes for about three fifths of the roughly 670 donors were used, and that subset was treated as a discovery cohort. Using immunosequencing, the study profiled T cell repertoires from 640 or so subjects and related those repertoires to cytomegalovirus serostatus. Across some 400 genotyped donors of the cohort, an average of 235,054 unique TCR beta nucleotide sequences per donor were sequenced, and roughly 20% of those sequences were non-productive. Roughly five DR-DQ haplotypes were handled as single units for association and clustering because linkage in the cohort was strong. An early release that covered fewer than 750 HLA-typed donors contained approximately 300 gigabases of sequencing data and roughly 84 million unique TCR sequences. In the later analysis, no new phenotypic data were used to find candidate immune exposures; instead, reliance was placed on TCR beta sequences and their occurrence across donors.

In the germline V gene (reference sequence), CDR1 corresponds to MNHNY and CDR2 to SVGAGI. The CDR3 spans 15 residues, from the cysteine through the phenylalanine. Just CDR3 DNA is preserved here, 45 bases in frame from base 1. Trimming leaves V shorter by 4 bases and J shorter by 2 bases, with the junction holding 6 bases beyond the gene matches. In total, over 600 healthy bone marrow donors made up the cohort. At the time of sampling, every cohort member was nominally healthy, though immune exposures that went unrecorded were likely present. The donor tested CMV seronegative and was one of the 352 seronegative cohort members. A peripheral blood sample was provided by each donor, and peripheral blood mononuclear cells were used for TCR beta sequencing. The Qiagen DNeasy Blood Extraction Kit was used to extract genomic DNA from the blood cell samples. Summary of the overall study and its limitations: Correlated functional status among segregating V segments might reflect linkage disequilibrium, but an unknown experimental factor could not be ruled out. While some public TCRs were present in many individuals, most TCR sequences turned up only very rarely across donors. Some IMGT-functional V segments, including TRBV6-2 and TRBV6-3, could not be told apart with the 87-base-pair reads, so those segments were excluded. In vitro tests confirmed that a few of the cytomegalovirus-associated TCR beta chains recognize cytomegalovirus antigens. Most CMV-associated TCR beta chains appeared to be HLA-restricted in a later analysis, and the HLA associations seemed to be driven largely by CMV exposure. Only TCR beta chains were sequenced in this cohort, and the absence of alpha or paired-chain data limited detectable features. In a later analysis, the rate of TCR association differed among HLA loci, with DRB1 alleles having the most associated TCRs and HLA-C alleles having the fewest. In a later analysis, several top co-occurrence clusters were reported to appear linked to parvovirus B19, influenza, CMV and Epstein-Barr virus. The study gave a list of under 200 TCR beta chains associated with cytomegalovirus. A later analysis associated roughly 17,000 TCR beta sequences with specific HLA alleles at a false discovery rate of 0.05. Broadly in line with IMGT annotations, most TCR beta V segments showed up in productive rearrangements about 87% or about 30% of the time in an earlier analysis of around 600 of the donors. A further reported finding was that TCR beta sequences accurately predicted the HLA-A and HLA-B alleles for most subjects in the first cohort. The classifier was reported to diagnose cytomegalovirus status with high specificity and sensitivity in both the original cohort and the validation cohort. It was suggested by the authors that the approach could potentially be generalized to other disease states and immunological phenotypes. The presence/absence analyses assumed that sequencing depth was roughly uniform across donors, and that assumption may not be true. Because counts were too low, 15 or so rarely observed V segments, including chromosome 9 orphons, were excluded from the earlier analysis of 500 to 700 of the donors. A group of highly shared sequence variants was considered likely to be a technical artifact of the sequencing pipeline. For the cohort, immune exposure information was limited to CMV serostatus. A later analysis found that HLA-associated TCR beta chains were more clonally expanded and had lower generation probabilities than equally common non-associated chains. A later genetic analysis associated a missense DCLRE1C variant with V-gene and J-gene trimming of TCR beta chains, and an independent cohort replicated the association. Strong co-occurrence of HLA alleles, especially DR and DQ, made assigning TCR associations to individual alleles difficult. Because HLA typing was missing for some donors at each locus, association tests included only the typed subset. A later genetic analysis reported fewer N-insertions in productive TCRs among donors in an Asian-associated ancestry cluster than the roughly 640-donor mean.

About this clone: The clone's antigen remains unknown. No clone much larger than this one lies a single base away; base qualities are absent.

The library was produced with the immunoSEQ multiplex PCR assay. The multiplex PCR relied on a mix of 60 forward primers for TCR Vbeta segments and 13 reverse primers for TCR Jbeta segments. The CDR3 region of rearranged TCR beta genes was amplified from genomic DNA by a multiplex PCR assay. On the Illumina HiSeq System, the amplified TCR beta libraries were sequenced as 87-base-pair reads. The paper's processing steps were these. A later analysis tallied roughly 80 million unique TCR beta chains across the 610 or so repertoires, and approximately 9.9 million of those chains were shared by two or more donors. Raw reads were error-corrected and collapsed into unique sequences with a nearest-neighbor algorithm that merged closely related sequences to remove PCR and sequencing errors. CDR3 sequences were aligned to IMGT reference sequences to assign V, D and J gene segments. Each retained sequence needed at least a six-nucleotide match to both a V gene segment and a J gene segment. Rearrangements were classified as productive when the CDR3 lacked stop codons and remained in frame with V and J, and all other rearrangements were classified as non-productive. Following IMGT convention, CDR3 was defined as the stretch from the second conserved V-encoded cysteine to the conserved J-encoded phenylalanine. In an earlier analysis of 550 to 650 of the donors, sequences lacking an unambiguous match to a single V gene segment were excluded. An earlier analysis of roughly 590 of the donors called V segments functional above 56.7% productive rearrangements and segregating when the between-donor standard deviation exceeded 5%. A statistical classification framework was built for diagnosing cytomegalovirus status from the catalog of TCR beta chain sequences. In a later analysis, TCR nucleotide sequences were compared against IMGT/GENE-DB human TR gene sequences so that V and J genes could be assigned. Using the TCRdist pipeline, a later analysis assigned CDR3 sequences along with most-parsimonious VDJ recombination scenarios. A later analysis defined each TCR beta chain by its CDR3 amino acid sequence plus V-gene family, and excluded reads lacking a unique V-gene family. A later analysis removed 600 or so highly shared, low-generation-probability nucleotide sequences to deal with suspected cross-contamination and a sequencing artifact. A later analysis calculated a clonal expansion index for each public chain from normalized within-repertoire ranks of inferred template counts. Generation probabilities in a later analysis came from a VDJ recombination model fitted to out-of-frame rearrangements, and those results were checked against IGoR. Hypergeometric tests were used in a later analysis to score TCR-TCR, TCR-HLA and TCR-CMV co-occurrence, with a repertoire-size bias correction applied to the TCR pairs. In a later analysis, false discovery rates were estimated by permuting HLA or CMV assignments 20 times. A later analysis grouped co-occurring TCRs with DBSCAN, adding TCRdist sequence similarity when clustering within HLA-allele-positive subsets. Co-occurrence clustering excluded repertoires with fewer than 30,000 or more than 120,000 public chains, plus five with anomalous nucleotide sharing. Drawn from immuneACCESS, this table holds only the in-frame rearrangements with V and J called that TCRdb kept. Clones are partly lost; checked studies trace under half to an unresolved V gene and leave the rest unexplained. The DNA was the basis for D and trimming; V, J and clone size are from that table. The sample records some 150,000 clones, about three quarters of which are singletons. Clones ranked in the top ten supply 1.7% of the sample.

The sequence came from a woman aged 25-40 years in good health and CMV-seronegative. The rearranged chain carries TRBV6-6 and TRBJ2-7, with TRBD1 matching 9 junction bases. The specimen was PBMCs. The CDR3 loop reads CASSSPRTGAYEQYF. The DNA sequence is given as TGTGCCAGCAGTTCACCTCGGACAGGGGCCTACGAGCAGTACTTC.